This T cell receptor (beta chain) was identified in a study of T cell responses to AZD1222 COVID-19 vaccine. Study-wide findings and caveats: Sampling captured repertoires only after the peak T cell response. Possibly, clonal diversity was underestimated; donors were largely white British and included more females. Baseline antibody screening turned up just a handful of seropositive AZD1222 recipients.

On this clone itself: No antigen is known for it.

This table comes from immunoSEQ multiplex PCR, and its TCRdb copy is limited to in-frame clones, with some not included. The sample includes over 45,000 clones, roughly 87% of them seen just once. Germline CDR1 SGHRS, CDR2 YFSETQ. The CDR3 sequence is 14 residues long. With V trimmed by 2 bases and J by 2 bases, 3 bases remained unmatched. The specimen comprised peripheral blood, sampled on day 0 of AZD1222 vaccination. The chain links TRBV5-1 to TRBJ2-5; 7 bases are shared with TRBD2. The clonotype was recovered from an adult in good health. The CDR3 sequence: CASSFFGGQETQYF. The CDR3 nucleotides are TGCGCCAGCAGCTTCTTCGGGGGGCAAGAGACCCAGTACTTC.